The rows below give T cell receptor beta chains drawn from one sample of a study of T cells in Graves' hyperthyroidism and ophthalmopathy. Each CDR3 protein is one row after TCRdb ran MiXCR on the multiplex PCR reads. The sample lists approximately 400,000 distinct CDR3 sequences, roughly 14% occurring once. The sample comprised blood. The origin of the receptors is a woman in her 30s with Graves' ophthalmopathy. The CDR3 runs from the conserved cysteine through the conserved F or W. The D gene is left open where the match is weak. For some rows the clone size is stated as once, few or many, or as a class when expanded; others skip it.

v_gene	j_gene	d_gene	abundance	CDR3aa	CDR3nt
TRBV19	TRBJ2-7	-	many	CASSFYTGSPSVEQYF	TGTGCCAGTAGTTTTTACACAGGGAGTCCGTCTGTCGAGCAGTACTTC
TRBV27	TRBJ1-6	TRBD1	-	CASSRRQGRSPLHF	TGTGCCAGCAGTCGCAGACAGGGGAGATCACCCCTCCACTTT
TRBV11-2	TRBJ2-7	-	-	CASSFYICSAISGRAGDYEQYF	-
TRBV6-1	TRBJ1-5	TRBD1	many	CASSERRGGADQPQHF	TGTGCCAGCAGTGAAAGGAGAGGGGGCGCGGATCAGCCCCAGCATTTT
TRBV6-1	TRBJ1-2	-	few	CASSPRRSTNYGYTF	TGTGCCAGCAGTCCCCGCCGGAGCACAAACTATGGCTACACCTTC
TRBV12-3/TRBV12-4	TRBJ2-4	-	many	CASSPSANIQYF	TGTGCCAGCAGTCCTAGCGCGAACATTCAGTACTTC
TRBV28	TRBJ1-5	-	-	CASSKKLRGQPQHF	TGTGCCAGCAGCAAGAAATTGCGGGGTCAGCCCCAGCATTTT
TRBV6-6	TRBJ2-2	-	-	CASSYVRANGGELFF	TGTGCCAGCAGTTACGTACGAGCGAACGGCGGGGAGCTGTTTTTT
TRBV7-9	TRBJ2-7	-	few	CASSLTVESEQYF	TGTGCCAGCAGCTTAACGGTGGAGTCCGAGCAGTACTTC
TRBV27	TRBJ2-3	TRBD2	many	CASSLYGYRGGTQYF	TGTGCCAGCAGTTTATATGGTTACCGCGGGGGTACGCAGTATTTT
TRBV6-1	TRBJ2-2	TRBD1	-	CASRPLPGQITGELFF	TGTGCCAGCAGACCTCTTCCGGGACAGATAACCGGGGAGCTGTTTTTT
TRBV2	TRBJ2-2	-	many	CASSVNRPNTGELFF	TGTGCCAGCAGTGTAAACAGACCCAACACCGGGGAGCTGTTTTTT
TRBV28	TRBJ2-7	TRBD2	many	CASSFYGGDYEQYF	TGTGCCAGCAGCTTTTACGGGGGGGACTACGAGCAGTACTTC
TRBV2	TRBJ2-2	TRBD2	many	CASSETYSGGAGGELFF	TGTGCCAGCAGTGAAACCTATAGCGGGGGGGCCGGCGGGGAGCTGTTTTTT
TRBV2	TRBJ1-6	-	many	CASITSGSPLHF	TGTGCCAGCATTACGTCTGGTTCACCCCTCCACTTT
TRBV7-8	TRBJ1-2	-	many	CASSTDYGYTF	TGTGCCAGCAGCACGGACTATGGCTACACCTTC
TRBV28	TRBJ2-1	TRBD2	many	CASSLYGGVEYNEQFF	TGTGCCAGCAGTTTGTACGGGGGGGTGGAATACAATGAGCAGTTCTTC
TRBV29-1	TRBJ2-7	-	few	CSAEDQSGPRLVYEQYF	TGCAGCGCTGAAGATCAATCGGGACCTCGGCTGGTCTACGAGCAGTACTTC
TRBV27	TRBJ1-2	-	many	CASSSHAVGAYTGYTF	TGTGCCAGCAGTTCGCACGCAGTGGGCGCGTATACGGGCTACACCTTC
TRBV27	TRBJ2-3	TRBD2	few	CASAWLAGGLGTDTQYF	TGTGCCAGCGCCTGGCTAGCGGGGGGGCTCGGGACAGATACGCAGTATTTT
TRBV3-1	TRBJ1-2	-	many	CASSQVLFGRADLYGYTF	TGTGCCAGCAGCCAAGTCCTATTCGGCCGGGCAGACCTCTATGGCTACACCTTC
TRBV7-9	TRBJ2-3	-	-	CASSLVASRTDTQYF	TGTGCCAGCAGCTTAGTAGCGTCCCGCACAGATACGCAGTATTTT
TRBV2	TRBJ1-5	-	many	CASSEDFSSNQPQHF	TGTGCCAGCAGTGAAGATTTCTCTAGCAATCAGCCCCAGCATTTT
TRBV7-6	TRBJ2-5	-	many	CASSRVAPPVIQETQYF	TGTGCCAGCAGCCGCGTAGCGCCACCGGTCATACAAGAGACCCAGTACTTC
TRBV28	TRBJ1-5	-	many	CASSYYPGVGQPQHF	TGTGCCAGCAGTTATTACCCAGGGGTCGGGCAGCCCCAGCATTTT
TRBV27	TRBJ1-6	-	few	CASSLTGTNSPLHF	TGTGCCAGCAGTTTAACCGGGACAAATTCACCCCTCCACTTT
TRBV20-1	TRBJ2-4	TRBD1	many	CSAPRQGANIQYF	TGCAGTGCGCCCAGACAGGGGGCAAACATTCAGTACTTC
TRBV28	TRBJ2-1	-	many	CASISLPDNEQFF	TGTGCCAGCATATCCTTACCGGACAATGAGCAGTTCTTC
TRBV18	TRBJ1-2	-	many	CASSGTGNYGYTF	TGTGCCAGCTCAGGAACCGGCAACTATGGCTACACCTTC
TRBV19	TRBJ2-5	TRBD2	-	CASSPHTAGGQETQYF	TGTGCCAGTAGTCCGCATACGGCGGGGGGACAAGAGACCCAGTACTTC
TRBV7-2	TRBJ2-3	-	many	CASRNPSARGNTQYF	TGTGCCAGCAGGAACCCCTCCGCACGGGGAAATACGCAGTATTTT
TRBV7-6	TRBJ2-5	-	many	CASSLEVAGRETQYF	TGTGCCAGCAGCTTAGAAGTGGCGGGTCGGGAGACCCAGTACTTC
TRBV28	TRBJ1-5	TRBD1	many	CASSLGQGSQPQHF	TGTGCCAGCAGTTTAGGACAGGGGAGTCAGCCCCAGCATTTT
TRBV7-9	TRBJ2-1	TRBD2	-	CASSKGTSGAYNEQFF	TGTGCCAGTAGTAAGGGGACTAGCGGGGCCTACAATGAGCAGTTCTTC
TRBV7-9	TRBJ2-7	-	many	CASSLAVGVTHYEQYF	TGTGCCAGCAGCTTAGCTGTCGGGGTAACCCACTACGAGCAGTACTTC
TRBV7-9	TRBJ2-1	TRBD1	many	CASSKRTGNFIDEQFF	TGTGCCAGCAGCAAACGGACAGGGAATTTTATAGATGAGCAGTTCTTC
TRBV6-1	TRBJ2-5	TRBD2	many	CASSRAALATGETQYF	TGTGCCAGCAGTAGGGCAGCACTAGCGACGGGAGAGACCCAGTACTTC
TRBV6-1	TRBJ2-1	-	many	CASSSSIPGASYNEQFF	TGTGCCAGCAGTTCCTCAATACCAGGGGCCTCCTACAATGAGCAGTTCTTC
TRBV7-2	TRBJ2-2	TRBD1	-	CASSEGGAVTGELFF	TGTGCCAGCAGCGAAGGGGGCGCCGTCACCGGGGAGCTGTTTTTT
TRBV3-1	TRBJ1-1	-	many	CASRPLYGGLNTEAFF	TGTGCCAGCAGGCCCCTTTACGGGGGTCTGAACACTGAAGCTTTCTTT
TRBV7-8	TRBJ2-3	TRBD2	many	CASSLVGTSGGVSTDTQYF	TGTGCCAGCAGCTTAGTAGGGACTAGCGGGGGGGTTAGCACAGATACGCAGTATTTT
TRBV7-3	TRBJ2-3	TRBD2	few	CASSGTSGGRIADTQYF	TGTGCCAGCAGCGGAACTAGCGGGGGCCGGATCGCAGATACGCAGTATTTT
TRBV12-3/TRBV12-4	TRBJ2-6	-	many	CASSFFIRGAGANVLTF	TGTGCCAGCAGTTTCTTCATCAGGGGTGCTGGGGCCAACGTCCTGACTTTC
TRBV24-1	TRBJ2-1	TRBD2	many	CATSGRLAGFDEQFF	TGTGCCACCAGTGGGAGACTAGCGGGGTTCGATGAGCAGTTCTTC
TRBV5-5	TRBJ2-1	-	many	CASSPAKTFYNEQFF	TGTGCCAGCAGCCCGGCAAAGACCTTCTACAATGAGCAGTTCTTC
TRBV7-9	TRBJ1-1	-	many	CASREDSWAEAFF	TGTGCCAGCAGAGAGGACAGTTGGGCTGAAGCTTTCTTT
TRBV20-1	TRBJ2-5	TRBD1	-	CSAPRDRMHF	TGCAGTGCCCCCCGGGACAGGATGCACTTC
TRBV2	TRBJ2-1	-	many	CASSEAGGGEQFF	TGTGCCAGCAGTGAAGCGGGAGGGGGTGAGCAGTTCTTC
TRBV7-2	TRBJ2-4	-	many	CASSLGRADIQYF	TGTGCCAGCAGCTTGGGCAGGGCGGACATTCAGTACTTC
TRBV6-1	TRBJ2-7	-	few	CASSEVAGAAGEQYF	TGTGCCAGCAGTGAAGTGGCGGGGGCGGCGGGTGAGCAGTACTTC
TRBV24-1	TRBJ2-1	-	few	CATSDPRNNEQFF	TGTGCCACCAGTGATCCAAGAAACAATGAGCAGTTCTTC
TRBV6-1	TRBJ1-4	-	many	CASRSRATNEKLFF	TGTGCCAGCAGGTCCCGGGCCACCAATGAAAAACTGTTTTTT
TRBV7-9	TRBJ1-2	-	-	CATRGDTSDDGYTF	TGTGCCACAAGGGGGGATACCTCTGACGATGGCTACACCTTC
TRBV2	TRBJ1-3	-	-	CTSKIGEIYHYSTSGNTIYF	TGTACCAGCAAGATCGGGGAAATTTACCATTACTCAACCTCTGGAAATACCATATATTTT
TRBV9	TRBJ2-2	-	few	CASSPRAPGYTGELFF	TGTGCCAGCAGCCCGCGGGCCCCGGGGTACACCGGGGAGCTGTTTTTT